A selection of T cell receptor beta chains follows, all from one sample in a study of read filtering for tumor transcriptome and immune sequencing. TCRdb independently ran MiXCR on the reads; one entry per CDR3 protein. The data show approximately 58,000 distinct CDR3 sequences, about 12% seen once. Sequenced input: a population of CD138-negative cells sorted from bone marrow. These receptors all come from a donor at least 40 years old with multiple myeloma. Each CDR3 is given with its conserved first and last residue. The D gene is left open where the match is weak. Expanded clones are given a class, and other clones once, few, many or no size at all.

many - TRBJ1-1 TRBV12-3/TRBV12-4 TGTGCCAGCAGTTTAAATGTGGATTTGGGAGCTTTCTTT CASSLNVDLGAFF
- TRBD1 TRBJ1-6 TRBV5-1 TGCGCCAGCAGCTTGGCTTACGGGACAGGGAAAAATTCACCCCTCCACTTT CASSLAYGTGKNSPLHF
many - TRBJ1-1 TRBV7-9 TGTGCCAGCAGCTTAACGGGACCGGGACAAATTGAGGCTTTCTTT CASSLTGPGQIEAFF
many TRBD2 TRBJ2-3 TRBV2 TGTGCCAGCAGTGTAAGGCGGGGGGGTACAGATACGCAGTATTTT CASSVRRGGTDTQYF
many - TRBJ2-3 TRBV7-2 TGTGCCAGCAGCTCCCCTGGCGGGGCCCCGAGGGGGGATACGCAGTATTTT CASSSPGGAPRGDTQYF
many TRBD1 TRBJ1-5 TRBV12-3/TRBV12-4 TGTGCCAGCAGCGACAGGGATTATAGCAATCAGCCCCAGCATTTT CASSDRDYSNQPQHF
- - TRBJ2-6 TRBV18 TGTGCCAGCTCCCACCAGGCGTCTGGGGCCAACGTCCAGACTTTC CASSHQASGANVQTF
- TRBD2 TRBJ2-1 TRBV4-2 TGTGCCAGCAGCCAAGTACGAGCGGGGGGGTACAATGAGCAGTTCTTC CASSQVRAGGYNEQFF
few TRBD1 TRBJ1-1 TRBV23-1 TGCGCCAGCAGTCCGCTTGGGGAGGGGGCGCGGAACACTGAAGCTTTCTTT CASSPLGEGARNTEAFF
many TRBD2 TRBJ2-5 TRBV20-1 TGCAGTGCTAGAGATGAGCGGGGGCATCAAGAGACCCAGTACTTC CSARDERGHQETQYF
many - TRBJ2-7 TRBV5-1 TGCGCCAGCAGGGGGACGGAAACCGAGCAGTACTTC CASRGTETEQYF
many TRBD1 TRBJ2-5 TRBV7-9 TGTGCCAGCAGCCCAGGACAGGGGCGAGAGACCCAGTACTTC CASSPGQGRETQYF
many TRBD1 TRBJ2-5 TRBV14 TGTGCCAGCAACCGACAGGGGTACGAGACCCAGTACTTC CASNRQGYETQYF
many - TRBJ2-1 TRBV2 TGTGCCAGCAATCGGGGGGACAGTGGGAAGTTCTTC CASNRGDSGKFF
many - TRBJ2-2 TRBV18 TGTGCCAGCTCGTACCCGCGGATGGGGGAATGGAACACCGGGGAGCTGTTTTTT CASSYPRMGEWNTGELFF
many - TRBJ1-6 TRBV12-3/TRBV12-4 TGTGCCAGCAGCATGGGGGGGTTAGGTTCACCCCTCCACTTT CASSMGGLGSPLHF
- TRBD2 TRBJ2-2 TRBV6-6 TGTGCCAGCAGTTACTCTAGCGGGGCCTTCACCGGGGAGCTGTTTTTT CASSYSSGAFTGELFF
many - TRBJ2-2 TRBV3-1 TGTGCCAGCAGCCAAGACCTCGAGTGGACCGGGGAGCTGTTTTTT CASSQDLEWTGELFF
- - TRBJ2-5 TRBV19 TGTGCCAGCTCAGGACGGTTTCAAGAGACCCAGTACTTC CASSGRFQETQYF
many - TRBJ1-1 TRBV12-3/TRBV12-4 TGTGCCAGCAGTTTAGCGCTCCCGCACAGGGCTTTCTTT CASSLALPHRAFF
few TRBD1 TRBJ1-5 TRBV15 TGTGCCACCGGCAGACTTGTTTTTGGACAGGGGGATCAGCCCCAGCATTTT CATGRLVFGQGDQPQHF
many TRBD1 TRBJ2-2 TRBV5-4 TGTGCCAGCAGCCCGGGACAGGGGGCCTACAATGGGGAGCTGTTTTTT CASSPGQGAYNGELFF
many TRBD1 TRBJ1-2 TRBV19 TGTGCCACCGTGGACAGGGGGCGAGGCTACACCTTC CATVDRGRGYTF
few TRBD2 TRBJ2-3 TRBV6-5 TGTGCCAGCAGTTACCGGCGGGGGGGCACAGATACGCAGTATTTT CASSYRRGGTDTQYF
many TRBD2 TRBJ2-1 TRBV3-1 TGTGCCAGCAGCCAAGGTGTTCGGGGGGGAAACAATGAGCAGTTCTTC CASSQGVRGGNNEQFF
many TRBD2 TRBJ2-7 TRBV11-2 TGTGCCAGCAGCCTCCACAGCGGGGGGTCGTACGAGCAGTACTTC CASSLHSGGSYEQYF
many - TRBJ1-1 TRBV6-2/TRBV6-3 TGTGCCAGCAGTCCCTTGAGAGGGAGTAGCACTGAAGCTTTCTTT CASSPLRGSSTEAFF
many TRBD1 TRBJ1-2 TRBV2 TGTGCCAGCAGTAAAGACAGGGGAGACTATGGCTACACCTTC CASSKDRGDYGYTF
many - TRBJ1-1 TRBV7-9 TGTGCCAGCAGCCGCCGGAACATGAACACTGAAGCTTTCTTT CASSRRNMNTEAFF
many - TRBJ2-3 TRBV5-5 TGTGCCAGCAGCTTGACAGCCACAGATACGCAGTATTTT CASSLTATDTQYF
many - TRBJ1-1 TRBV15 TGTGCCACCAGCCGAGGGCGGAACACTGAAGCTTTCTTT CATSRGRNTEAFF
many - TRBJ1-5 TRBV20-1 TGCAGTGCTAGAGATAGGGCTAATAGCAATCAGCCCCAGCATTTT CSARDRANSNQPQHF
- - TRBJ2-6 TRBV11-2 TGTGCCAGCAGCTTTGCTGGGGCCAACGTCCTGACTTTC CASSFAGANVLTF
once - TRBJ1-1 TRBV20-1 TGCAGCGCTAGAGGGCGGGGGGGGATGAACACTGGAGCTTTCTTT CSARGRGGMNTGAFF
many - TRBJ1-6 TRBV6-5 TGTGCCAGCAGACACGAGGCCTCAGGGATGCATAATTCACCCCTCCACTTT CASRHEASGMHNSPLHF
many - TRBJ1-3 TRBV6-2/TRBV6-3 TGTGCCAGCAGTTACGGGCAGCAGACTGCTGGAAACACCATATATTTT CASSYGQQTAGNTIYF
- TRBD2 TRBJ2-2 TRBV28 TGTGCCAGCAACCCTGCTTCAGCGGGGGGCAAGCTCAACACCGGGGAGCTGTTTTTT CASNPASAGGKLNTGELFF
many - TRBJ2-7 TRBV13 TGTGCCAGCAGCTTAGGCTACTACGAGCAGTACTTC CASSLGYYEQYF
- TRBD1 TRBJ2-4 TRBV20-1 TGCGGTGCTACCTCTTACCCCCCGAGACAGGGGACAGGCAAAAACATTCAGTACTTC CGATSYPPRQGTGKNIQYF
- - TRBJ2-5 TRBV6-6 TGTGCCAGCAGTTACACGGGATTACCGTTCCAAGAGACCCAGTACTTC CASSYTGLPFQETQYF
many - TRBJ1-2 TRBV28 TGTGCCAGCAGCCTTTTCTGGGGGGTGAGCTATGGCTACACCTTC CASSLFWGVSYGYTF
many TRBD2 TRBJ2-1 TRBV19 TGTGCCAGTAGTATCACTAGCGGGATTTCCTACAATGAGCAGTTCTTC CASSITSGISYNEQFF
many - TRBJ2-2 TRBV28 TGTGCCAGCAGCCTACAGGAATTGTTGTTTTTT CASSLQELLFF
many - TRBJ1-5 TRBV6-1 TGTGCCAGCAGGGGAGGTTACCTCGACTTGAGCCAGCCCCAGCATTTT CASRGGYLDLSQPQHF
many - TRBJ2-2 TRBV18 TGTGCCAGCTCTCCGACAGGCAACACCGGGGAGCTGTTTTTT CASSPTGNTGELFF
many - TRBJ2-1 TRBV20-1 TGCAGTGCCCAACATAGTGAGCAGTTCTTC CSAQHSEQFF
many - TRBJ1-1 TRBV30 TGTGCCTGGGAGAGGAGGAGAAACACTGAAGCTTTCTTT CAWERRRNTEAFF
many - TRBJ2-2 TRBV7-9 TGTGCCAGCAGCAGCCGGGTCCCGGGCAGTGTCGGGGAGCTGTTTTTT CASSSRVPGSVGELFF
many TRBD2 TRBJ2-4 TRBV28 TGTGCCAGCAGCAGGGAGGGTATCGTCAAAAACATTCAGTACTTC CASSREGIVKNIQYF
- - TRBJ2-7 TRBV5-1 TGCGCCAGCAGCCCCCGGACAGAATTCTCCTACGAGCAGTACTTC CASSPRTEFSYEQYF
- TRBD1 TRBJ2-7 TRBV19 TGTGCCAGTAGTACACAGACAGGGGCCGCCTCCTCCTACGAGCAGTACTTC CASSTQTGAASSYEQYF
many - TRBJ2-1 TRBV28 TGTGCCAGCAGCCCTTCATCTTTGGGGGGCTCCTACAATGAGCAGTTCTTC CASSPSSLGGSYNEQFF
many - TRBJ1-4 TRBV5-1 TGCGCCAGCAGACCAACAGCGTTGGCCGAAAAACTGTTTTTT CASRPTALAEKLFF
many TRBD2 TRBJ2-3 TRBV20-1 TGCAGTGCTAGCAGCAGCGGGGGGGCCGTTACAGATACGCAGTATTTT CSASSSGGAVTDTQYF
many - TRBJ2-3 TRBV7-2 TGTGCCAGCAGCTTAACCAGAGATACGCAGTATTTT CASSLTRDTQYF
many - TRBJ2-7 TRBV27 TGTGCCAGCAGTTTAAGGTGGATCGATTTGGGTACCCCCGCCAGTCAGTACTTC CASSLRWIDLGTPASQYF
few - TRBJ1-4 TRBV5-1 TGCGCCAGCAGCTTTGGGCGTGGTGAAAGACTGTTTTTT CASSFGRGERLFF
many - TRBJ2-7 TRBV5-1 TGCGCCAGCAGCTCGGCCGTAGCTGCCAGGGGCTACGAGCAGTACTTC CASSSAVAARGYEQYF
many - TRBJ1-1 TRBV6-1 TGTGCCAGCAGTGAAGCGCTTCTAAGGAACACTGAAGCTTTCTTT CASSEALLRNTEAFF